Listed below are T cell receptor beta chains from one sample, sequenced in a study of cytomegalovirus exposure and HLA in healthy donors. The method was immunoSEQ multiplex PCR; TCRdb's version includes in-frame clones alone and lacks a portion of them. The profile covers some 89,000 clones, with less than 85% appearing a single time and around 7% taken by the ten largest. Input material: PBMCs. The receptors here all came from a man between 40 and 49 years old in good health and CMV-seropositive. Each CDR3 is given with its conserved first and last residue. A D gene is named only where the DNA matches it firmly. Clone size is stated in some rows and not others, as once, few, many or a class when expanded.

abundance | j_gene | v_gene | d_gene | CDR3aa | CDR3nt
- | TRBJ2-3 | TRBV9 | TRBD1 | CASSAPPGQGGTDTQYF | TGTGCCAGCAGCGCCCCCCCTGGACAGGGAGGAACAGATACGCAGTATTTT
- | TRBJ2-5 | TRBV5-4 | TRBD1 | CASSLTHGTDQETQYF | TGTGCCAGCAGCCTAACCCACGGGACAGACCAAGAGACCCAGTACTTC
few | TRBJ1-4 | TRBV28 | TRBD1 | CASRQEGTGTEKLFF | TGTGCCAGCAGGCAGGAAGGGACAGGGACTGAAAAACTGTTTTTT
- | TRBJ2-3 | TRBV5-1 | TRBD2 | CASSKQTSGITDTQYF | TGCGCCAGCAGCAAACAGACTAGCGGGATAACAGATACGCAGTATTTT
few | TRBJ1-6 | TRBV5-1 | TRBD1 | CASSSGTGGYNSPLYF | TGTGCCAGCAGCTCCGGGACAGGGGGCTATAATTCACCCCTCTACTTT
- | TRBJ2-5 | TRBV5-6 | TRBD2 | CASSSLAAWEQYF | TGTGCCAGCAGCTCACTAGCGGCCTGGGAGCAGTACTTC
- | TRBJ2-3 | TRBV7-2 | TRBD2 | CASSLDIWTSGRLTDTQYF | TGTGCCAGCAGCTTAGATATCTGGACTAGCGGGAGGCTCACAGATACGCAGTATTTT
- | TRBJ2-5 | TRBV6-1 | TRBD2 | CASSPFPGRERAQYF | TGTGCCAGCAGCCCCTTTCCTGGGAGGGAGAGGGCCCAGTACTTC
- | TRBJ1-3 | TRBV6-5 | TRBD1 | CASSETGFANTIYF | TGTGCCAGCAGTGAGACAGGGTTCGCAAACACCATATATTTT
- | TRBJ2-1 | TRBV12-5 | TRBD2 | CASEREPNEQFF | TGTGCTAGTGAGCGGGAGCCCAATGAGCAGTTCTTC
few | TRBJ2-5 | TRBV4-2 | TRBD2 | CASSRGLAEQETQYF | TGTGCCAGCAGCCGCGGACTAGCGGAACAAGAGACCCAGTACTTC
- | TRBJ2-7 | TRBV18 | TRBD1 | CASSRQPGQGSYEQYF | TGTGCCAGCTCACGCCAACCGGGACAGGGCTCCTACGAGCAGTACTTC
- | TRBJ2-7 | TRBV6-5 | - | CASRRQAAYEQYF | TGTGCCAGCAGACGACAGGCCGCCTACGAGCAGTACTTC
- | TRBJ2-5 | TRBV15 | - | CATSRDGAGWQETQYF | TGTGCCACCAGCAGAGATGGGGCAGGATGGCAAGAGACCCAGTACTTC
- | TRBJ2-5 | TRBV5-4 | TRBD1 | CASSSTGTDTQYF | TGTGCCAGCAGCTCTACCGGGACAGACACCCAGTACTTC
- | TRBJ2-3 | TRBV7-2 | - | CASSPSRGDTQYF | TGTGCCAGCAGCCCGAGCAGGGGCGATACGCAGTATTTT
- | TRBJ2-1 | TRBV6-6 | TRBD2 | CASSFSGGDYNEQFF | TGTGCCAGCAGTTTTAGCGGGGGGGATTACAATGAGCAGTTCTTC
- | TRBJ2-7 | TRBV28 | TRBD2 | CASTERGLAVHYEQYF | TGTGCCAGCACCGAGAGGGGACTAGCGGTTCACTACGAGCAGTACTTC
- | TRBJ2-4 | TRBV11-3 | - | CASSLGEGDIQYF | TGTGCCAGCAGCTTAGGGGAGGGGGACATTCAGTACTTC
- | TRBJ1-1 | TRBV5-1 | - | CASSLEWGDTEAFF | TGCGCCAGCAGCTTGGAGTGGGGGGACACTGAAGCTTTCTTT
- | TRBJ2-5 | TRBV6-5 | TRBD2 | CASSYSRLAGGETQYF | TGTGCCAGCAGTTACTCGAGGCTAGCGGGAGGCGAGACCCAGTACTTC
once | TRBJ2-5 | TRBV18 | TRBD1 | CASSPPQQGARRGQTQYF | TGTGCCAGCTCACCACCGCAACAGGGGGCTCGCCGAGGTCAGACCCAGTACTTC
- | TRBJ1-4 | TRBV10-3 | - | CAISDRGGTRMEKLFF | TGTGCCATCAGTGATCGGGGGGGGACCCGGATGGAAAAACTGTTTTTT
- | TRBJ1-6 | TRBV7-7 | TRBD1 | CASSAGQGRGSPLHF | TGTGCTAGCAGCGCAGGACAGGGACGTGGTTCACCCCTCCACTTT
- | TRBJ2-2 | TRBV7-9 | TRBD2 | CASSLELAGRRTGELFF | TGTGCCAGCAGCTTAGAACTAGCGGGAAGGCGAACCGGGGAGCTGTTTTTT
once | TRBJ1-2 | TRBV9 | - | CASKRLGGHGYGYTF | TGTGCCAGCAAAAGGCTCGGGGGGCACGGCTATGGCTACACCTTC
- | TRBJ2-5 | TRBV7-3 | - | CASSPRAGSSTGQETQYF | TGTGCCAGCAGCCCCCGTGCCGGCTCGAGTACAGGCCAAGAGACCCAGTACTTC
- | TRBJ2-5 | TRBV6-1 | - | CASSEGVKETQYF | TGTGCCAGCAGTGAGGGAGTGAAGGAGACCCAGTACTTC
- | TRBJ2-1 | TRBV5-1 | TRBD2 | CASSKIAGFNNEQFF | TGCGCCAGCAGCAAGATAGCGGGGTTCAACAATGAGCAGTTCTTC
- | TRBJ2-7 | TRBV21-1 | - | CASRPRRQGRYEQYF | TGTGCCAGCAGACCCCGCCGGCAGGGTCGCTACGAGCAGTACTTC
- | TRBJ2-2 | TRBV5-5 | TRBD2 | CASSPQTSGTGELFF | TGTGCCAGCAGCCCCCAGACTAGCGGGACCGGGGAGCTGTTTTTT
- | TRBJ2-3 | TRBV27 | - | CASRNWTGTDTQYF | TGTGCCAGCAGGAACTGGACTGGCACAGATACGCAGTATTTT
- | TRBJ2-7 | TRBV7-2 | - | CASRSSPGLEQYF | TGTGCCAGCAGGTCTAGCCCGGGCCTCGAGCAGTACTTC
- | TRBJ2-7 | TRBV5-5 | TRBD1 | CASSFRGQGIGEQYF | TGTGCCAGCAGCTTTCGGGGACAGGGGATTGGCGAGCAGTACTTC
- | TRBJ2-7 | TRBV5-1 | - | CASSLEPGHPYEQYF | TGCGCCAGCAGCTTGGAACCGGGACACCCATACGAGCAGTACTTC
- | TRBJ2-2 | TRBV7-3 | - | CASSTHMVTGELFF | TGTGCCAGCAGCACACACATGGTCACCGGGGAGCTGTTTTTT
- | TRBJ1-1 | TRBV5-6 | TRBD1 | CASSRDRGTEAFF | TGTGCCAGCAGTCGCGACAGGGGGACCGAAGCTTTCTTT
- | TRBJ2-5 | TRBV19 | - | CASSRTLQETQYF | TGTGCCAGTAGTCGGACACTTCAAGAGACCCAGTACTTC
- | TRBJ2-5 | TRBV15 | TRBD2 | CATSRGLAGRQETQYF | TGTGCCACCAGCAGAGGACTAGCGGGAAGACAAGAGACCCAGTACTTC
once | TRBJ1-6 | TRBV27 | - | CASSSTGTRSPLHF | TGTGCCAGCAGTTCCACAGGGACGAGGTCACCCCTCCACTTT
- | TRBJ2-2 | TRBV7-9 | - | CSSSLVAGNTGELFF | TGTTCCAGCAGCTTAGTTGCGGGAAACACCGGGGAGCTGTTTTTT
few | TRBJ2-2 | TRBV4-1 | - | CASSQEGRGNTGELFF | TGCGCCAGCAGCCAAGAAGGCCGGGGGAACACCGGGGAGCTGTTTTTT
- | TRBJ2-7 | TRBV5-6 | TRBD1 | CASSWDRGYEQYF | TGTGCCAGCAGCTGGGACAGGGGCTACGAGCAGTACTTC
- | TRBJ2-4 | TRBV6-5 | - | CASSPTPVKNIQYF | TGTGCCAGCAGTCCGACTCCGGTCAAAAACATTCAGTACTTC
- | TRBJ1-5 | TRBV29-1 | TRBD1 | CSVGTGGGQPQHF | TGCAGCGTGGGGACAGGGGGCGGTCAGCCCCAGCATTTT
- | TRBJ2-7 | TRBV9 | TRBD1 | CASSETGDLIGEQYF | TGTGCCAGTAGCGAGACAGGGGACCTTATCGGGGAGCAGTACTTC
- | TRBJ1-6 | TRBV27 | - | CASSFGRGNSPLHF | TGTGCCAGCAGTTTCGGCAGAGGTAATTCACCCCTCCACTTT
- | TRBJ2-5 | TRBV6-6 | - | CASSYEGAGKETQYF | TGTGCCAGCAGTTACGAGGGAGCAGGTAAAGAGACCCAGTACTTC
- | TRBJ2-7 | TRBV25-1 | - | CASSEYNDKRLTNEQYF | TGTGCCAGCAGTGAATACAATGACAAAAGGTTGACGAACGAGCAGTACTTC
- | TRBJ1-5 | TRBV28 | - | CASSLNVAGNQPQHF | TGTGCCAGCAGTTTAAATGTTGCGGGCAATCAGCCCCAGCATTTT
- | TRBJ2-3 | TRBV27 | - | CASSLGGDTQYF | TGTGCCAGCAGCCTCGGGGGAGATACGCAGTATTTT
- | TRBJ2-5 | TRBV18 | TRBD2 | CASSPASGRGETQYF | TGTGCCAGCTCACCCGCTAGCGGGAGAGGGGAGACCCAGTACTTC